The 20 T cell receptor beta chains below come from one sample, sequenced in a study of response to subunit inactivated influenza vaccine. TCRdb re-analysed the RT-PCR reads in MiXCR, keeping a single row per CDR3 protein. The table includes 590,000 or so distinct CDR3 sequences, 14% detected once. The sequencing used PBMCs from blood, collected around 14 days before vaccination. These receptors were taken from a man aged 50 or older who received an inactivated influenza vaccine.

This clonotype was seen a few times. J is TRBJ1-1 and V is TRBV20-1; possibly TRBD1 for D (5 bases). The CDR3 totals 15 residues. Trimming left V 3 bases short and J 3 bases short, with 17 bases between. From germline, CDR1 is DFQATT and CDR2 SNEGSKA (reference sequence). The CDR3 coding sequence is TGCAGTGCTAGTTATAGGAGGGGTCGGTACACTGAAGCTTTCTTT. Its protein is CSASYRRGRYTEAFF.

The chain recombines TRBV5-1 with TRBJ2-3; TRBD1 or TRBD2 may be the D gene (5 bases each). V was cut by 6 bases and J by 6 bases, with 20 bases left in between. CDR1 is SGHRS, CDR2 YFSETQ, per germline. This CDR3 comprises 15 residues. CDR3 in DNA: TGCGCCAGCACCTATACCGCTAGAGAGGGGGATACGCAGTATTTT. It codes for CASTYTAREGDTQYF.

The genes are TRBV7-9 and TRBJ2-2; a weak D match, TRBD2 (6 bases). Trimming shortened V by 5 bases and J by 1 base, and 14 bases separated the two germline ends. Germline V gene data show CDR1 as SEHNR and CDR2 as FQNEAQ (reference sequence). The CDR3 is 16 residues long. This CDR3 is CASSPPRGMNTGELFF. The CDR3 DNA sequence: TGTGCCAGCAGCCCCCCTCGGGGGATGAACACCGGGGAGCTGTTTTTT.

V usage is TRBV18 and J usage is TRBJ2-1; D gene unclear. Germline-derived CDR1 and CDR2 are KGHSH and LQKENI. The CDR3 loop spans 13 amino acids. The V end lost 4 bases, the J end lost 8 bases, and 12 bases lay between the germline ends. The CDR3, as DNA: TGTGCCAGCTCACTCCGGGTGCTCGATGAGCAGTTCTTC. As protein: CASSLRVLDEQFF.

There are a few counts of this clonotype. The rearrangement links TRBV9 to TRBJ2-1, with D possibly matching TRBD2 (6 bases). V lost 0 bases and J 7 bases, leaving 17 bases between the germline ends. Germline-derived CDR1 and CDR2 are SGDLS and YYNGEE. This CDR3 has 16 amino acids. The CDR3 loop is CASSVAAASEVNEQFF. CDR3 nucleotides: TGTGCCAGCAGCGTAGCCGCGGCTAGCGAAGTGAATGAGCAGTTCTTC.

The gene calls are TRBV20-1 and TRBJ2-1; no clear D gene. Deletions cut 2 bases from V and 4 bases from J, with 12 bases between. From germline, CDR1 is DFQATT and CDR2 SNEGSKA (reference sequence). The CDR3 has 14 amino acids. CDR3 in amino acids: CSARPPLRYNEQFF. CDR3 nucleotide sequence: TGCAGTGCTAGACCACCGCTTCGGTACAATGAGCAGTTCTTC.

This clonotype came up a few times. The chain links TRBV20-1 to TRBJ1-3; the D is unclear. The V gene lost 6 bases and the J gene lost 3 bases, with 15 bases spanning the gap. Germline V gives CDR1 DFQATT, CDR2 SNEGSKA (reference sequence). CDR3 size: 14 residues. The CDR3 DNA is TGCAGTGCCCCCGCCCATTCTTTTGGAAACACCATATATTTT. Its translation is CSAPAHSFGNTIYF.

The V gene is TRBV5-1, the J gene TRBJ2-1; TRBD2 matches 7 bases. CDR1 is SGHRS and CDR2 is YFSETQ in the germline V gene. CDR3 size: 18 residues. The V and J ends lost 0 bases and 0 bases, in that order; junction bases with no gene match: 9. The CDR3 DNA reads TGCGCCAGCAGCTTGGATGCGACTAGCTGGAGCTCCTACAATGAGCAGTTCTTC. Its protein is CASSLDATSWSSYNEQFF.

There are a few counts of this clonotype. The chain is built from TRBV20-1 and TRBJ2-1; 11 nucleotides match TRBD2. Germline assignment: CDR1 DFQATT and CDR2 SNEGSKA (reference sequence). With 5 bases clipped from V and 7 bases from J, the junction kept 7 bases outside the gene matches. The CDR3 contains 14 residues. CDR3 sequence (DNA): TGCAGTGCTTTGACTAGCGGGACTGGAAATGAGCAGTTCTTC. This codes for CSALTSGTGNEQFF.

This clonotype came up a few times. The rearrangement joins TRBV7-9 to TRBJ2-1; TRBD2 agrees at 7 bases. V was clipped by 5 bases and J by 10 bases; unmatched bases: 14. Germline CDR1 and CDR2: SEHNR and FQNEAQ (reference sequence). CDR3 length: 15 residues. The CDR3 nucleotides are TGTGCCAGCAGCGTATGGACTAGTGATCCCAAAGAGCAGTTCTTC. It encodes CASSVWTSDPKEQFF.

This clonotype was seen repeatedly, ten times or more. CDR3 residues: CASSRDGTYGYTF. DNA of the CDR3: TGTGCCAGCAGTCGGGACGGAACTTATGGCTACACCTTC. This chain connects TRBV6-2 or TRBV6-3 to TRBJ1-2; the D gene is possibly TRBD1 (5 bases). CDR1 is MNHEY and CDR2 is SVGEGT in the germline V gene. Trimming removed 5 bases at V and 5 bases at J, with 12 bases between. The CDR3 totals 13 residues.

This clonotype was seen at least ten times. This chain links TRBV4-2 with TRBJ2-1; the D is unclear. Germline-derived CDR1 and CDR2 are LGHNA and YNFKEQ. V was pared by 0 bases and J by 0 bases, with 6 bases between. The CDR3 loop spans 15 amino acids. The CDR3, as DNA: TGTGCCAGCAGCCAAGATCTTAGCTCCTACAATGAGCAGTTCTTC. Residues: CASSQDLSSYNEQFF.

Ten or more counts support this clonotype. A much larger clonotype is one base distant, so this may be a read error. The V gene is TRBV2, the J gene TRBJ2-7; no reliable D call. The CDR3 runs to 12 residues. Germline lookup yields CDR1 SNHLY and CDR2 FYNNEI. The germline V and J ends were trimmed by 4 bases and 0 bases, with 4 bases remaining between them. The CDR3 DNA sequence: TGTGCCAGCAGTGCTAGCTCCTACGAGCAGTACTTC. Its translation: CASSASSYEQYF.

The chain joins TRBV4-1 to TRBJ2-1, with D tentatively TRBD2 (6 bases). The CDR3 has 14 residues. Germline V CDR1 and CDR2: MGHRA, YSYEKL. V lost 0 bases and J lost 10, with 13 bases in between. CDR3 in amino acids: CASSQDGGTGEQFF. In DNA, the CDR3 is TGCGCCAGCAGCCAAGATGGAGGGACGGGGGAGCAGTTCTTC.

This clonotype was picked up many times. The V and J genes are TRBV6-5 and TRBJ2-1; TRBD2 matches at 12 bases. The CDR3 loop spans 16 amino acids. The J segment lost 7 bases and the V segment lost 4 bases, leaving 8 bases of the junction unmatched. Germline V gene lookup returns CDR1 MNHEY and CDR2 SVGAGI. The CDR3 coding sequence is TGTGCCAGCAGTTTTCGGACTAGCGGGAAGAGGAATGAGCAGTTCTTC. This sequence encodes CASSFRTSGKRNEQFF.

This clonotype came up a few times. The chain couples TRBV14 to TRBJ2-1; D is unclear. This CDR3 region has 13 residues. V lost 1 base to trimming and J lost 10 bases, with 11 bases between them. Germline V gene lookup returns CDR1 SGHDN and CDR2 FVKESK. CDR3 DNA: TGTGCCAGCAGCCAAGCCCTATCGGGCGAGCAGTTCTTC. Residues: CASSQALSGEQFF.

The CDR3 coding sequence is TGTGCCAGCAGTTCATCCGGGACAGGGGGATCGAACACTGAAGCTTTCTTT. Its protein product is CASSSSGTGGSNTEAFF. The chain combines TRBV12-3 or TRBV12-4 with TRBJ1-1; 11 nucleotides agree with TRBD1. The CDR3 totals 17 residues. Trimming removed 4 bases from V and 1 base from J; junction bases left unmatched: 8.

This clonotype occurred a few times. This chain uses TRBV27 with TRBJ2-2; possible D gene TRBD2, 6 bases. Germline CDR1 and CDR2: MNHEY and SMNVEV (reference sequence). The CDR3 runs 15 residues. With 5 bases removed from V and 6 bases from J, the gap between germline ends came to 16 bases. In DNA form, the CDR3 reads TGTGCCAGCAGTCGCCGGTCCGCGGGGTCCGGGGAGCTGTTTTTT. It specifies CASSRRSAGSGELFF.

This clonotype was seen more than once but under ten times. The CDR3 region has the DNA TGTGCCAGCAGCCTCGGGACTAGGTTCACAGATACGCAGTATTTT. Translation gives CASSLGTRFTDTQYF. The chain carries TRBV3-1 and TRBJ2-3; 8 bases fit TRBD2. Trimming cost V 4 bases and J 2 bases; bases outside gene matches: 5. CDR1 and CDR2 from the germline V gene are LGHDT and YNNKEL (reference sequence). The CDR3 contains 15 residues.

As DNA, the CDR3 is TGTGCCAGCAGCGTAGTTGGTTCTGAGCAGTTCTTC. It encodes CASSVVGSEQFF. V usage is TRBV9 and J usage is TRBJ2-1; no firm D call. Per the germline V gene, CDR1 is SGDLS and CDR2 is YYNGEE. Trimming took off 0 bases at V and 9 bases at J, with 7 bases between the two ends. The CDR3 is 12 residues long.